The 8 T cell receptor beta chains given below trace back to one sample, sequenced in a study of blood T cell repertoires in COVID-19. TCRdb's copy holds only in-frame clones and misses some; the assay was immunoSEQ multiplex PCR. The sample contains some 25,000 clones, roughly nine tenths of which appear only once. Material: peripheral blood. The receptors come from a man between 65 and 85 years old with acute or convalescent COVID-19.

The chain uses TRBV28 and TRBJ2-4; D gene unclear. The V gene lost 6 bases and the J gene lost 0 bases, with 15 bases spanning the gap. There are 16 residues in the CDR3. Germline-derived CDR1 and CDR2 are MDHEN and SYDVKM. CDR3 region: CASSHPLISAKNIQYF. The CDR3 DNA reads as TGTGCCAGCAGCCATCCACTGATTTCAGCCAAAAACATTCAGTACTTC.

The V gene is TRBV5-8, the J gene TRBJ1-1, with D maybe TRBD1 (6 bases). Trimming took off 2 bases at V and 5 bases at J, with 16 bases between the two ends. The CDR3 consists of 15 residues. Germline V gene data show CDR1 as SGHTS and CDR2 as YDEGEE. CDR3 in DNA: TGTGCCAGCAGCTTCGATGGGGGCGCGGTAACTGAAGCTTTCTTT. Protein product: CASSFDGGAVTEAFF.

CDR3 sequence reads: CASMERSSGGTDTFF. The CDR3 DNA is TGTGCCAGCATGGAGCGTTCGTCAGGGGGCACTGATACTTTCTTT. The chain couples TRBV2 to TRBJ1-1; 8 nucleotides align to TRBD1. The germline gives CDR1 SNHLY, CDR2 FYNNEI. This CDR3 comprises 15 residues. Trimming removed 7 bases from V and 12 bases from J; junction bases left unmatched: 19. The full variable domain, in which reference TRBV2 and TRBJ1-1 provide the parts outside the CDR3, is EPEVTQTPSHQVTQMGQEVILRCVPISNHLYFYWYRQILGQKVEFLVSFYNNEISEKSEIFDDQFSVERPDGSNFTLKIRSTKLEDSAMYFCASMERSSGGTDTFFGQGTRLTVV.

The CDR3 nucleotides are TGTGCCAGCAGCTTAGAAGGGGCGATTGGGGAAGAGCAGTTCTTC. It yields the protein CASSLEGAIGEEQFF. The V call is TRBV7-9, the J call TRBJ2-1; tentative D call: TRBD1 (5 bases). The V gene lost 1 base and the J gene lost 10 bases, with 17 bases spanning the gap. Germline CDR1 SEHNR, CDR2 FQNEAQ (reference sequence). The CDR3 length is 15 residues.

The CDR3 DNA follows: TGTGCCAGCAGTACGGACAGGGGTTCGTATAATTCACCCCTCCACTTT. Protein: CASSTDRGSYNSPLHF. V usage is TRBV28 and J usage is TRBJ1-6; the match to TRBD1 covers 9 bases. This CDR3 spans 16 amino acids. V lost 5 bases, J lost 4 bases, and 6 bases stayed unmatched. The germline CDR1 and CDR2 sequences are MDHEN and SYDVKM.

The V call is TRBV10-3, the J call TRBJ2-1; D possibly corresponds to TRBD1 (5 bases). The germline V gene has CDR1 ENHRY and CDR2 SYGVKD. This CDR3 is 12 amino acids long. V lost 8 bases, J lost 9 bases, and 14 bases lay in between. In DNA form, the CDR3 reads TGTGCCATCGGCCCACAGGTCGGTGAGCAGTTCTTC. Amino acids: CAIGPQVGEQFF.

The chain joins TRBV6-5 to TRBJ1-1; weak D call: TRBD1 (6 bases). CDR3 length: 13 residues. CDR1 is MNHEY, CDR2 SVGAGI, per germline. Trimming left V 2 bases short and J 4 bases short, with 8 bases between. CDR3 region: CASSYRGSTEAFF. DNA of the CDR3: TGTGCCAGCAGTTACAGGGGGAGCACTGAAGCTTTCTTT.

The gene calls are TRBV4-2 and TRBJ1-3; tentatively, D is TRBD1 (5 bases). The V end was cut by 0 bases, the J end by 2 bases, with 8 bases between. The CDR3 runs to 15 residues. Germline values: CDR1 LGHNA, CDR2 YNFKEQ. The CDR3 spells CASSQDRGAGNTIYF. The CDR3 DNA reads TGTGCCAGCAGCCAAGATCGGGGGGCTGGAAACACCATATATTTT.